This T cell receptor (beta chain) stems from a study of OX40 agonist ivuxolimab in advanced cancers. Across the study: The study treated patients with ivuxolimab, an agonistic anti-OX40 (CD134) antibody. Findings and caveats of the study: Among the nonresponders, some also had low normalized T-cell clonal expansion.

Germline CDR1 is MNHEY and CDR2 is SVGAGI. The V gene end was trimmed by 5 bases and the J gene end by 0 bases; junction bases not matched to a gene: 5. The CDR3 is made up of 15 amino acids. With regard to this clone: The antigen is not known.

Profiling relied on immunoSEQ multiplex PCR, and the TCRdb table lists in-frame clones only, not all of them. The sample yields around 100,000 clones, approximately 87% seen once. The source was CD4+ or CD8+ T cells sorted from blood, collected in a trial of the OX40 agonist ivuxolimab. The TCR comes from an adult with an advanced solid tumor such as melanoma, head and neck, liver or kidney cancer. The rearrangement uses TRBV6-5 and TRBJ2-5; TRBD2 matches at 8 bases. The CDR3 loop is CASSRAGANQETQYF. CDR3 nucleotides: TGTGCCAGCAGTCGAGCGGGGGCGAACCAAGAGACCCAGTACTTC.